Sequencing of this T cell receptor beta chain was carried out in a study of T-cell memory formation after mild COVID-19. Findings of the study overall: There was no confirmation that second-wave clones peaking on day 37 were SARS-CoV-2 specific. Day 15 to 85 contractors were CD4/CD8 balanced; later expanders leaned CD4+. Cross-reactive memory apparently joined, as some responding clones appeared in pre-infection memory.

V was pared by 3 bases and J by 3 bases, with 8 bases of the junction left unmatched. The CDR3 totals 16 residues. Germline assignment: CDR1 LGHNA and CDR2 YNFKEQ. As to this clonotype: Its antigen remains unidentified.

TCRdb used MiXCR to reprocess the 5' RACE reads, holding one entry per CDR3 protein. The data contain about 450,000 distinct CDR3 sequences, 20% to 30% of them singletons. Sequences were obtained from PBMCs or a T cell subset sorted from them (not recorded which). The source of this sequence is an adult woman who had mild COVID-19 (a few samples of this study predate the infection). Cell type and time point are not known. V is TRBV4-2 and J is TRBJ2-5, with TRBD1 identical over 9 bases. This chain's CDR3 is CASSHGVRDREETQYF. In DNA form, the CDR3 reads TGTGCCAGCAGCCACGGAGTCCGGGACAGGGAAGAGACCCAGTACTTC.